In this sample, the clone carrying this T cell receptor beta chain turned up many times. Antigen unknown. This entry belongs to a study of early T cells in non-severe SARS-CoV-2 infection. Study in general: Sequencing of unsorted whole blood was done on bulk RNA, leaving chains unpaired.

Researchers tagged individual cDNA molecules with unique molecular identifiers. TCRdb re-analysed the 5' RACE reads in MiXCR, keeping a single row per CDR3 protein. The top ten hold 4.8% of the sample, which has 65,000 to 95,000 distinct CDR3 sequences, 7.5% to 10% seen once. Study-wide points: VDJdb matching skewed toward anti-spike CD8 responses, missing private and CD4 specificities.

The CDR3 is made up of 15 amino acids. Germline CDR1 reads MNHEY; CDR2 reads SMNVEV (reference sequence). With 4 bases removed from V and 3 bases from J, the gap between germline ends came to 12 bases. The source of this sequence is an adult who was a healthcare worker with PCR-confirmed SARS-CoV-2 infection or an uninfected control (not recorded which). Sequencing was carried out using whole blood. V gene TRBV27 combines with J gene TRBJ1-4; a weak D match, TRBD1 (6 bases). The CDR3 DNA reads as TGTGCCAGCAGTTCCGGGCCAGGGGCTAATGAAAAACTGTTTTTT. Translated, it gives CASSSGPGANEKLFF.